This T cell receptor beta chain was sequenced for a study of OX40 agonist ivuxolimab in advanced cancers. Study outcomes and limitations: Nonresponders included some who also had low normalized T-cell clonal expansion. In the expanded peripheral T cells, antigen specificity was never determined.

Assay used: immunoSEQ multiplex PCR; TCRdb lists only in-frame clones, some missing. The table records under 100,000 clones, approximately 90% of them present only once. Trimming took 2 bases from V and 0 from J, leaving 8 bases between them. CDR1 is MDHEN and CDR2 is SYDVKM in the germline V gene. CDR3 length equals 15 residues. As for this clone: Its antigen is still unknown.

The sequenced sample was CD4+ or CD8+ T cells sorted from blood, obtained in a trial of the OX40 agonist ivuxolimab. The V and J genes are TRBV28 and TRBJ1-5; the D gene is possibly TRBD1 (5 bases). This receptor was obtained from an adult with an advanced solid tumor such as melanoma, head and neck, liver or kidney cancer. CDR3 sequence: CASSLQGGSNQPQHF. The CDR3, as DNA: TGTGCCAGCAGTTTACAGGGTGGTAGCAATCAGCCCCAGCATTTT.